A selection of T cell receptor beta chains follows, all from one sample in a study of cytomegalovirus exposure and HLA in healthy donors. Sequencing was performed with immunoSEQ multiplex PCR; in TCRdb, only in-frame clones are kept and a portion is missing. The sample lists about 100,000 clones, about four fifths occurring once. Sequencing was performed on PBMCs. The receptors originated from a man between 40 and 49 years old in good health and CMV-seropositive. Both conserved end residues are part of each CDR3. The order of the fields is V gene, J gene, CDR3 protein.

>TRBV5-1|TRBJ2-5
CASSLAGTSGGTIQETQYF
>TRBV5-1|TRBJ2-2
CASSVGQGARIGELFF
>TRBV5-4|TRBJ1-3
CASSLGPESRNTIYF
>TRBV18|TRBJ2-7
CASSPRDLRGEQYF
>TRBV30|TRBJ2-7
CAWSVRGLRYEQYF
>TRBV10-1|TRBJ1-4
CANSARAREKLFF
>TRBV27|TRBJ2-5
CASRSEQGARETQYF
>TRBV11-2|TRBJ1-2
CASSSTGQYGYTF
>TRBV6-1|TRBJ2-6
CAEGASGANVLTF
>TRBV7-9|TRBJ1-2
CASTTGVTYGYTF
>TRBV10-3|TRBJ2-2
CAIRGESNTGKLFF
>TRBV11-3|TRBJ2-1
CASSLGSSGSAVDEQFF
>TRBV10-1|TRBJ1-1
CASNEGTGLNTEAFF
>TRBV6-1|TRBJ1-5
CASSLQGSEQPQHF
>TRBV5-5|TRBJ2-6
CASSRGDSGANGLTF
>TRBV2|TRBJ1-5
CASRTGLSNQPQHF
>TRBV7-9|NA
CASGTAVSGNTIYF
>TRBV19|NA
CASSLGQETEQYF
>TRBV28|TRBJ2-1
CASRPTSGNYNEQFF
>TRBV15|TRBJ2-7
CATRTSSSYEQYF
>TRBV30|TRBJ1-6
CAWRQADLSYNSPLHF
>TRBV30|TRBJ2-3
CAWSRLGGDTQYF
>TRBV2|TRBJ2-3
CASSAGLAGAGRDTQYF
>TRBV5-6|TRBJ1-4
CASSLKGANEKLFF
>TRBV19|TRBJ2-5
CASNKGAGMETQYF
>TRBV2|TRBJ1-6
CASSEDSARSNSPLHF
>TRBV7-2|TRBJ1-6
CASSRLRGSYNSPLHF
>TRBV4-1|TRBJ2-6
CASSQRGNGANVLTF
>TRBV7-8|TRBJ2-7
CASSLVPGGVHEQYF